These 6 T cell receptor beta chains came from one sample sequenced in a study of cytomegalovirus exposure and HLA in healthy donors. Researchers ran the PCR with 60 Vbeta and 13 Jbeta primers. TCRdb's copy holds only in-frame clones and misses some; the assay was immunoSEQ multiplex PCR. The table shows more than 95,000 clones, with 12% occurring only once. Input material: PBMCs. The receptors here all came from a middle-aged man in good health and CMV-seropositive.

With regard to this clone: The sample carries other DNA sequences with the same CDR3. This sequence joins TRBV27 and TRBJ1-5; TRBD1 matches at 10 bases. The CDR3 runs to 15 residues. Trimming cost V 4 bases and J 2 bases; bases outside gene matches: 2. From germline, CDR1 is MNHEY and CDR2 SMNVEV (reference sequence). For the CDR3, the DNA is TGTGCCAGCAGTTCGGGGACAGGGGGCAATCAGCCCCAGCATTTT. Residues: CASSSGTGGNQPQHF.

The chain carries TRBV19 and TRBJ2-5, with D perhaps matching TRBD1 (5 bases). Germline V lookup: CDR1 LNHDA, CDR2 SQIVND (reference sequence). This CDR3 contains 14 residues. Trimming took off 3 bases at V and 2 bases at J, with 10 bases between the two ends. CDR3 sequence: CASSILGRQETQYF. For the CDR3, the DNA is TGTGCCAGTAGTATCCTGGGGCGACAAGAGACCCAGTACTTC.

This clone was counted between two and nine times. The gene calls are TRBV12-5 and TRBJ2-1; tentatively, D is TRBD2 (5 bases). This CDR3 comprises 15 residues. CDR1 is LGHNT, CDR2 FRNRAP, per germline. Trimming stripped 2 bases from V and 9 bases from J, with 17 bases between. CDR3 sequence: CASGLLAYSFSEQFF. The DNA for the CDR3 is TGTGCTAGTGGTTTGTTAGCGTATTCCTTTAGTGAGCAGTTCTTC.

The chain links TRBV7-9 to TRBJ1-4, with a tentative D call TRBD1 (5 bases). This CDR3 is built from 14 residues. In germline, CDR1 is SEHNR, CDR2 FQNEAQ (reference sequence). V was clipped by 2 bases and J by 7 bases, with 11 bases between them. The CDR3 spells CASSLFTGVEKLFF. CDR3 in DNA: TGTGCCAGCAGCTTATTCACGGGGGTTGAAAAACTGTTTTTT.

This clone appeared a few times. The V gene is TRBV5-1, the J gene TRBJ2-2; 10 bases agree with TRBD1. Germline loops: CDR1 SGHRS, CDR2 YFSETQ. The junction had 6 bases not matched to a gene; V was cut back by 0 bases and J by 1 base. The CDR3 is 18 amino acids. CDR3 sequence reads: CASSLDGTGVMNTGELFF. The DNA of the CDR3 is TGCGCCAGCAGCTTGGACGGGACAGGGGTAATGAACACCGGGGAGCTGTTTTTT.

The rearrangement links TRBV7-9 to TRBJ1-1, with TRBD1 matching 7 bases. V trimming: 5 bases; J trimming: 0 bases; junction bases outside the gene matches: 3. The V gene's germline CDR1 is SEHNR and CDR2 FQNEAQ (reference sequence). The CDR3 covers 14 residues. For the CDR3, the DNA is TGTGCCAGCAGCGGGGACAGTTTGAACACTGAAGCTTTCTTT. Translation gives CASSGDSLNTEAFF.